Listed below are T cell receptor beta chains from one sample, sequenced in a study of technical replicates of blood from a few donors. Profiled with immunoSEQ multiplex PCR; TCRdb holds only in-frame clones, not every one. This sample has about 94,000 clones, with approximately 95% found just once. The sample consisted of T cells isolated from PBMCs. These receptors came from a human donor in good health. Both conserved end residues are part of each CDR3.

V: TRBV9; J: TRBJ1-2; CDR3: CASSVADSIGTNYGYTF
V: TRBV5-1; J: TRBJ2-7; CDR3: CASSLDQGGYYEQYF
V: TRBV6-5; J: TRBJ2-1; CDR3: CASSYGTSGQYNEQFF
V: TRBV27; J: TRBJ2-3; CDR3: CASSSQGNTDTQYF
V: TRBV6-4; J: TRBJ2-5; CDR3: CASSDSIPSRDRGQETQYF
V: TRBV10-1; J: TRBJ2-2; CDR3: CASRAQKFTGELFF
V: TRBV7-6; J: TRBJ2-3; CDR3: CASSSRGSGQITDTQYF
V: TRBV28; J: TRBJ2-3; CDR3: CASSLLGDTQYF
V: TRBV30; J: TRBJ2-7; CDR3: CAWSHTVYEQYF
V: TRBV6-1; J: TRBJ1-5; CDR3: CASSGQTGLSGQPQHF
V: TRBV7-2; J: TRBJ1-3; CDR3: CASSLVGRGARGNTIYF
V: TRBV7-6; J: TRBJ2-5; CDR3: CASSLEAGSYQETQYF